The clone carrying this T cell receptor beta chain was observed a few times. What it binds is not known. Germline CDR1 reads MNHEY; CDR2 reads SMNVEV (reference sequence). The CDR3 is 13 residues long. Trimming pared 0 bases from V and 5 bases from J, leaving 8 bases between. This record belongs to a study of T cell repertoires in cytomegalovirus infection. Study-wide context: Recently identified HLA-C-restricted CMV epitopes and well-studied HLA-B-restricted CMV epitopes were used by the study. TCR beta signatures that were public indicated CMV infection and matching HLA type.

Overall study results and limits: Across the ex vivo response, the dominant clonotypes were HLA-C-restricted CMV-specific TCR beta clonotypes. Summed public TCR beta family frequency identified CMV carriers bearing the relevant HLA.

A single record per CDR3 protein comes from TCRdb applying MiXCR to the reads. In the table there are approximately 390,000 distinct CDR3 sequences, about 35% of which are singletons. The TCR comes from a human donor in good health (CMV status not recorded). Some clones in this sample may be carry-over from other donors' samples. The sequencing used cultured PBMCs, collected from culture after CMV antigen stimulation. This chain connects TRBV27 to TRBJ2-7; TRBD2 is a possible D gene (5 bases). CDR3 coding DNA: TGTGCCAGCAGTTTATCCGAGGGCAACGAGCAGTACTTC. The encoded protein is CASSLSEGNEQYF.